This T cell receptor beta chain derives from a study of regulatory T cells in long-lasting Graves disease. Findings and limits, study-wide: Public clonotype sharing was higher in persistent than newly diagnosed patients. Favored usage of TRBV28, TRBJ1-2 and TRBJ2-5 was recorded in persistent disease.

Both iRepertoire HTBI primers and Arm-PCR of CDR3 regions were used to build the TCR beta libraries. Per the authors' pipeline: Spanning all samples, the identified segments comprised 62 TRBV and approximately 15 TRBJ. Each CDR3 protein is one row after TCRdb ran MiXCR on the multiplex PCR reads. These V and J calls rely on TCRdb rather than the paper's analysis. This table has hundreds of thousands of distinct CDR3 sequences, 22% appearing once. This CDR3 comprises 16 residues. Germline V gene sequence: CDR1 MDHEN, CDR2 SYDVKM. Losses at the gene ends were 4 bases for V and 4 bases for J; bases not matched to a gene: 13. There are many counts of this clonotype. The antigen is unknown. Sample time point: persistent/refractory GD, antithyroid drugs over 5 years with positive TRAb. RNA extracted from PBMCs served as the sequencing template. A blood draw put about 9 milliliters of peripheral blood into EDTA tubes.

This chain connects TRBV28 to TRBJ2-7, with 7 bases fitting TRBD1. The source was peripheral blood mononuclear cells (PBMCs), collected when the disease was refractory, from a patient treated with antithyroid drugs. This clonotype was sampled from a female donor with Graves disease. The CDR3 DNA follows: TGTGCCAGCAGTTCAAGACTCCATACAGGGGCGTACGAGCAGTACTTC. Translation: CASSSRLHTGAYEQYF.